The following is a TCR beta chain sequence with its context. The table lists this clonotype with a few counts. Its antigen remains undetermined. The germline gene is not matched at one end of the junction; a read error may be the cause. All patients had node-negative disease on CT and PET/CT, and none had a history of other malignancies or had previously received chemotherapy or radiotherapy. At each of the two time points, six milliliters of peripheral venous blood were collected into EDTA tubes. Ficoll-Paque Plus density-gradient centrifugation was used to isolate PBMCs. Right after collection, samples were kept at -80 degrees C until analysis. Inclusive of the bounding cysteine and phenylalanine, the CDR3 is 15 residues long. CDR3 DNA only is kept here, 45 bases in frame from base 1. CDR1 is given as SGHRS and CDR2 as YFSETQ, both from the germline V gene. The sample belongs to a study of prognosis after radiotherapy for stage I lung cancer listed by TCRdb under 2021. Regarding the complete study: Between early 2018 and 2019, about 20 stage I NSCLC patients were enrolled in Nanjing, China. In roughly 15 patients the disease was a newly diagnosed primary stage I lung tumor, whereas roughly five had oligometastatic NSCLC following surgical resection of the primary tumor. Every patient was deemed medically inoperable, over 10 because of comorbidities and more than 5 because they refused surgery. The cohort was made up of some 12 men and several women, with a median age of roughly 79 years and an age range of about 53 to 95 years. Squamous cell carcinoma histology was identified in 7 or 8 patients, and adenocarcinoma histology was identified in about twelve patients. SBRT was delivered in 3 to 5 fractions with a biologically effective dose of at least 100 Gy, and image-guided IMRT or VMAT was used for delivery. Concurrent therapy was not administered to any patient alongside SBRT. Distant metastases were developed by four of the 19 patients after SBRT, at a median of around seven months, whereas no significant progression was observed in the other 15 patients. The study profiled peripheral blood TCR beta repertoires from stage I NSCLC patients before and after stereotactic body radiotherapy and related them to distant failure. The study took one blood sample before SBRT and one after SBRT from each of around 19 patients and sequenced all 40 or so samples.

Two rounds of multiplex PCR on genomic DNA were used to amplify the TCR beta CDR3 region. The first PCR round used primers specific to each TRBV and TRBJ gene, with sequences filed in Chinese patent CN105087789A. The second PCR round used universal primers. The Roche High Pure PCR Template Preparation Kit was used to extract genomic DNA from frozen PBMCs. Paired-end sequencing with 151 bp reads was performed on the libraries using an Illumina HiSeq 3000. In the authors' own workflow: Raw reads lacking the multiplex PCR primer sequences were removed with CutAdapt. PEAR was used to merge high-quality paired reads into contigs. TRB V, D and J gene segments were assigned to each contig with MiXCR by alignment to reference sequences. CDR3 sequences were clustered by base quality and sequence similarity to remove sequencing errors. Shannon entropy, normalized by the natural log of the productive TCR sequence number, served as the measure of diversity. To get clonality, Shannon entropy was divided by the natural log of the number of unique clonotypes, and that result was subtracted from one. Progression-free survival cut-offs for repertoire metrics were chosen using the Youden index of ROC curves, with analyses run in R 3.5.3. TCRdb's own reprocessing of the public reads used fastp at Q25 and MiXCR and kept productive beta chains. Entries are consolidated by CDR3 protein sequence, retaining the most common genes and DNA. What appears here as the V and J calls and clone size reflects TCRdb's work, not the paper's. The sample table records fewer than 25,000 distinct CDR3 sequences; roughly 53% of these occur just once. The top ten constitute roughly 33% of the sample.

Here is what the overall study found, with its caveats: The small cohort and short follow-up limited the study, so independent validation of the findings is needed. Differences by metastasis status were reportedly seen in TRBV and TRBJ usage frequencies, involving two V genes at baseline and, after SBRT, roughly ten V genes and two J genes. No adjustment for multiple comparisons was applied to any of the reported P values. Post-SBRT Shannon entropy and its change from baseline were lower in patients who developed distant metastases; baseline Shannon entropy was not associated with metastases. After SBRT, the number of unique TCR clones decreased (median around 10,000 before versus 6,861 after; Wilcoxon paired P=0.011). Tumor specificity of expanded TCR clones was not determined.

This sequence uses TRBV5-1 and TRBJ1-2; possibly the D gene is TRBD1, per 5 matching bases. This receptor was obtained from a donor over 45 with non-small cell lung cancer. This specimen was PBMCs, taken before or after stereotactic body radiation therapy (not recorded which). The CDR3 sequence is CASSLGTPGDYGYTF. The DNA sequence reads TGCGCCAGCAGCTTGGGGACTCCGGGGGACTATGGCTACACATTC.